In its sample, the clone carrying this T cell receptor beta chain was seen many times. The germline V gene encodes CDR1 MNHNY and CDR2 SVGAGI (reference sequence). V was pared by 6 bases and J by 0 bases, with 30 bases between. The CDR3 is 21 amino acids. TCRdb reprocessed the 5' RACE reads with MiXCR, giving one entry per CDR3 protein. The sample lists more than 45,000 distinct CDR3 sequences; approximately 10% were seen once. The data originate from a study of neurological immune-mediated disorders. The V call is TRBV6-6, the J call TRBJ2-4; possible D gene TRBD2, 5 bases. This receptor was taken from a woman aged 40-49 years with HTLV-1-associated myelopathy (HAM/TSP). Sequencing input: PBMCs. CDR3 DNA: TGTGCCAGCAGCTCAGCCGCGGACTTCTATACCCCACCTCTAGCCAAAAACATTCAGTACTTC. It yields the protein CASSSAADFYTPPLAKNIQYF.